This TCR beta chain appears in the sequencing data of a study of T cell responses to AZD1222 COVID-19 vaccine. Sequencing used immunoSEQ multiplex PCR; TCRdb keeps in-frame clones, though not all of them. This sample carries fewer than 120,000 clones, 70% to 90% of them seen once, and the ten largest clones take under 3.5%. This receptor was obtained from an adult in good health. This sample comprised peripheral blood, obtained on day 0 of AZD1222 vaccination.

The CDR3 region has the DNA TGTGCCAGCAGTTTAATGGGAGTTAAAGAAAAACTGTTTTTT. Residues: CASSLMGVKEKLFF. The chain combines TRBV28 with TRBJ1-4; D not certain. The germline V and J ends were trimmed by 2 bases and 8 bases, with 12 bases remaining between them. The germline V gene has CDR1 MDHEN and CDR2 SYDVKM. CDR3 length equals 14 residues.